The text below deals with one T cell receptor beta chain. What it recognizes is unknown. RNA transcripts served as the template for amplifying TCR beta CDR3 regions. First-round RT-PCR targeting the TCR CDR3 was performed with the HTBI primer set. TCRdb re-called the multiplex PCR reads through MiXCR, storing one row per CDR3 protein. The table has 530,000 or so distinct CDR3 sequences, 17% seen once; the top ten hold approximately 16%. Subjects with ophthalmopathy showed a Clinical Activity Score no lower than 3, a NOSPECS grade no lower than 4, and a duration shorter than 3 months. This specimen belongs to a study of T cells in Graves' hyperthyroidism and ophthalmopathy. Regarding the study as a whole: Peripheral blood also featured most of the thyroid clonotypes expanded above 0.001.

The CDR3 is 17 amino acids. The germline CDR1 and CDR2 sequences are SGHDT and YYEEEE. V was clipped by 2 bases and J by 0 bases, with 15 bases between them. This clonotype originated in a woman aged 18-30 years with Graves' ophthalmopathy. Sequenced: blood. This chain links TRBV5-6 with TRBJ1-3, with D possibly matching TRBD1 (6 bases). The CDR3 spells CASSFSAGDLSGNTIYF. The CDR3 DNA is TGTGCCAGCAGCTTCTCGGCAGGGGACCTCTCTGGAAACACCATATATTTT.